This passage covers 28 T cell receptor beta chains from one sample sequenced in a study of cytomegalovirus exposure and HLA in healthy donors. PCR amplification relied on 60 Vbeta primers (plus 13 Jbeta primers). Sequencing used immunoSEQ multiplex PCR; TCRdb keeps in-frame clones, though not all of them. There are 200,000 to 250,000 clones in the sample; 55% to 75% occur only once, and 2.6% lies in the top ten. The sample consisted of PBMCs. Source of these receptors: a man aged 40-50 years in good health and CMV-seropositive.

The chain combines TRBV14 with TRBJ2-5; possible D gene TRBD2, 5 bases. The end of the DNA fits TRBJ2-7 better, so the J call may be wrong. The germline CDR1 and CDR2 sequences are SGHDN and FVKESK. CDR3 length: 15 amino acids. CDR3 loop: CASSQQLIGGYEQYF. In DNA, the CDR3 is TGTGCCAGCAGCCAACAGTTGATTGGAGGATACGAGCAGTACTTC.

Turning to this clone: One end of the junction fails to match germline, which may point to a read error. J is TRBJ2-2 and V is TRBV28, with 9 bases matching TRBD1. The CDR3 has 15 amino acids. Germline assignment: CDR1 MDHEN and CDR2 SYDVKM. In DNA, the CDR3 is TGTGCCAGCAGTCCGGGACAGGGTCCCACCGGGAAGCTGTTTTTT. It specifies CASSPGQGPTGKLFF.

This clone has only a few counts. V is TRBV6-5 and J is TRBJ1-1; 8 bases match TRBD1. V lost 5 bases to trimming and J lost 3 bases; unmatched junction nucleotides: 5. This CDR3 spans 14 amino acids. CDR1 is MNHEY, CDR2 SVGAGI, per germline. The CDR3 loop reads CASSLHRGDTEAFF. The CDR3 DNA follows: TGTGCCAGCAGTCTACACAGGGGGGACACTGAAGCTTTCTTT.

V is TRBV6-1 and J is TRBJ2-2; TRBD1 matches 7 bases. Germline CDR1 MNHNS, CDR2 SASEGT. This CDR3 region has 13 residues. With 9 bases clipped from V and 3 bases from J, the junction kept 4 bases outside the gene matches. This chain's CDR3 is CASTTGDTGELFF. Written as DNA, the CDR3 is TGTGCCAGTACTACAGGGGACACCGGGGAGCTGTTTTTT.

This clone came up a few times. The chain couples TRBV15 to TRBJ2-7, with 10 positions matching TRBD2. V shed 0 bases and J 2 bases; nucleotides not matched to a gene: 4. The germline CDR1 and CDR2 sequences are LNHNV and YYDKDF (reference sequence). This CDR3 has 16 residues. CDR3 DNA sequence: TGTGCCACCAGCAGAGAAGGTACTAGCGGGGCCTACGAGCAGTACTTC. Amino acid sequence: CATSREGTSGAYEQYF.

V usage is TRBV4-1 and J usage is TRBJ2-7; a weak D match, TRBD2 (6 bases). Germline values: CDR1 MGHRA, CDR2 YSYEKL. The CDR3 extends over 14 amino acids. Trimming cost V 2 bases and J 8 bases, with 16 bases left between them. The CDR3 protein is CASSQTTGTGKQYF. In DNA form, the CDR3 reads TGCGCCAGCAGCCAAACTACCGGGACTGGGAAGCAGTACTTC.

The DNA for the CDR3 is TGCGCCAGCAGCCTTCACGTGCGTTACGAGCAGTACTTC. Translation: CASSLHVRYEQYF. The chain carries TRBV4-1 and TRBJ2-7; no firm D call. The germline V gene has CDR1 MGHRA and CDR2 YSYEKL. This CDR3 region has 13 residues. The ends were cut back, 4 bases at V and 4 bases at J, with 11 bases in the middle.

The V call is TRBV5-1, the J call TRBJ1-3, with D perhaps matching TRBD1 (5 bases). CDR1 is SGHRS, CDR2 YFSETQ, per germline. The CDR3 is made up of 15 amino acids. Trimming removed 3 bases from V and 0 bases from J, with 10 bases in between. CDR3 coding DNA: TGCGCCAGCAGCTCTCAGGGTGCCTCTGGAAACACCATATATTTT. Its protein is CASSSQGASGNTIYF.

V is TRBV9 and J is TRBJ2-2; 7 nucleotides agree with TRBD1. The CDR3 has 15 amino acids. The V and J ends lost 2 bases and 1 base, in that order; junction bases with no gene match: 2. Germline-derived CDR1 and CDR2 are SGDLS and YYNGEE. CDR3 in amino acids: CASSVTGWNTGELFF. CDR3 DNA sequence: TGTGCCAGCAGCGTGACAGGGTGGAACACCGGGGAGCTGTTTTTT.

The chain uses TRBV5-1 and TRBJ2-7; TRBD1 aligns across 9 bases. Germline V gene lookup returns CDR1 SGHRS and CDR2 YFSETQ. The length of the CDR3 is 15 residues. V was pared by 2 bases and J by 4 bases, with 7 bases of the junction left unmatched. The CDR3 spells CASSFGQGTPYEQYF. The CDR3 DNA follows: TGCGCCAGCAGCTTTGGACAGGGGACCCCTTACGAGCAGTACTTC.

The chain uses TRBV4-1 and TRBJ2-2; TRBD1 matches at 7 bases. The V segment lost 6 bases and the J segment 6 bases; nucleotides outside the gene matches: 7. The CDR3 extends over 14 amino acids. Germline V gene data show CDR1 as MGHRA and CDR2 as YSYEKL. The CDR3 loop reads CASRDITGAGELFF. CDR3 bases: TGCGCCAGCAGGGATATCACAGGGGCCGGGGAGCTGTTTTTT.

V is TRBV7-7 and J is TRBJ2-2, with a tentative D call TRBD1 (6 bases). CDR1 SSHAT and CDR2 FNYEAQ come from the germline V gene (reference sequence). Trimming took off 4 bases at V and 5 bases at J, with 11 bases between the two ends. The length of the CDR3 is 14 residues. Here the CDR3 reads CASSYRTDTGELFF. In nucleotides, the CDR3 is TGTGCCAGCAGCTACCGGACAGATACCGGGGAGCTGTTTTTT.

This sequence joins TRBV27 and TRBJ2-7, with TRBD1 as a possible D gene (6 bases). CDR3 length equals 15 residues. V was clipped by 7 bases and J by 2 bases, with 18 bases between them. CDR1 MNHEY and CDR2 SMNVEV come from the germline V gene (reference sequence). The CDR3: CASKLGHTLPYEQYF. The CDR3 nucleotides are TGTGCCAGCAAACTGGGACATACCCTCCCCTACGAGCAGTACTTC.

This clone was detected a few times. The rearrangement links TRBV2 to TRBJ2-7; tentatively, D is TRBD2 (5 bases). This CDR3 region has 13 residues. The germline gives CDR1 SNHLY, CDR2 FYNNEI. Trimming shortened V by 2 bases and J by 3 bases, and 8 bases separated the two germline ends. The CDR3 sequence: CASSENEGYEQYF. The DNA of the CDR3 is TGTGCCAGCAGTGAAAATGAGGGCTACGAGCAGTACTTC.

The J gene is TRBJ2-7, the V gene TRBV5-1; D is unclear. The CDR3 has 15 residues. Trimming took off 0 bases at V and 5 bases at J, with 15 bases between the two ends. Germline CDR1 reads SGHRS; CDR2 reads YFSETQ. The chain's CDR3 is CASSLAGDGANEQYF. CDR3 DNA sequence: TGCGCCAGCAGCTTGGCCGGAGACGGAGCCAACGAGCAGTACTTC.

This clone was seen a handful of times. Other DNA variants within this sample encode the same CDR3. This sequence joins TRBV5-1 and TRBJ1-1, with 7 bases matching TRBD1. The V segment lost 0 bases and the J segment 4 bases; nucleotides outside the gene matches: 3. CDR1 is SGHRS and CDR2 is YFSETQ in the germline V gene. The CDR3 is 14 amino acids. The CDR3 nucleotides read TGCGCCAGCAGCTTGGCGTCAGGGGGCACTGAAGCTTTCTTT. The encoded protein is CASSLASGGTEAFF.

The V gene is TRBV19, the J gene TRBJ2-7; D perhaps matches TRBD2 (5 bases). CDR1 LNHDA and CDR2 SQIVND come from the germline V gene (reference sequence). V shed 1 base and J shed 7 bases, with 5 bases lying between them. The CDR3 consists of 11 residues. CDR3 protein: CASSIGGEQYF. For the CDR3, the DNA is TGTGCCAGTAGTATAGGAGGGGAGCAGTACTTC.

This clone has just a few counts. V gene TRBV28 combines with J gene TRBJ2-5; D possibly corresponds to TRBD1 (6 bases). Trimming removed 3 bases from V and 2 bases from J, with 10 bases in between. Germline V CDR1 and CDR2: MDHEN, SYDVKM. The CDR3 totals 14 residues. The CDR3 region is CASSFGQQQETQYF. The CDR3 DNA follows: TGTGCCAGCAGTTTCGGACAGCAACAAGAGACCCAGTACTTC.

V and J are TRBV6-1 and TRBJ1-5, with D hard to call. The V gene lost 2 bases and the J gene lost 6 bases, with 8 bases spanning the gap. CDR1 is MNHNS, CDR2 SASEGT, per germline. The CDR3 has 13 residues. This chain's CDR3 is CASSELGSQPQHF. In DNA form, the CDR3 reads TGTGCCAGCAGTGAACTGGGGAGTCAGCCCCAGCATTTT.

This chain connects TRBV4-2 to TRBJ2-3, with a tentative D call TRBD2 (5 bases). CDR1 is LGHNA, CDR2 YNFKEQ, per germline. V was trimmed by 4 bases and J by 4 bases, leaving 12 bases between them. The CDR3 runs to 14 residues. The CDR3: CASSREMSPDTQYF. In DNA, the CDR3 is TGTGCCAGCAGCCGGGAGATGAGCCCAGATACGCAGTATTTT.

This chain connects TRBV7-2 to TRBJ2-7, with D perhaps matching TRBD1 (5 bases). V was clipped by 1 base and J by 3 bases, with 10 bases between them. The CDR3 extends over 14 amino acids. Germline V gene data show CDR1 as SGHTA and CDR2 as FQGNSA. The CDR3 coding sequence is TGTGCCAGCAGCTTAGTCGGTAGGGGCTACGAGCAGTACTTC. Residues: CASSLVGRGYEQYF.

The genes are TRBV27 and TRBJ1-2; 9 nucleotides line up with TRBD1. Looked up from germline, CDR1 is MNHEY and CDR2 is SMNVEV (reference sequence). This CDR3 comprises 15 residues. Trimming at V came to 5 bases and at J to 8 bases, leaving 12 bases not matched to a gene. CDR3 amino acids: CASSAHRGPIEGYTF. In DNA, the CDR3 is TGTGCCAGCAGTGCCCACAGGGGGCCTATCGAAGGCTACACCTTC.

The CDR3 region is CASSQTGTGSYNEQFF. The CDR3 bases are TGCGCCAGCAGCCAAACCGGGACAGGGTCCTACAATGAGCAGTTCTTC. J is TRBJ2-1 and V is TRBV5-1; 9 bases match TRBD1. Per germline, CDR1 SGHRS and CDR2 YFSETQ. Trimming cost V 4 bases and J 1 base; bases outside gene matches: 6. The CDR3 has 16 residues.

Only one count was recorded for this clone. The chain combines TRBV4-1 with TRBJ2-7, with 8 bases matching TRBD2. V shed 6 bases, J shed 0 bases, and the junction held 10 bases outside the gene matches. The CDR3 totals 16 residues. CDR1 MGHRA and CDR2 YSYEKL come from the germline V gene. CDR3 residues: CASSRTIAGSSYEQYF. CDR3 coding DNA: TGCGCCAGCAGTCGTACAATAGCGGGGAGCTCCTACGAGCAGTACTTC.

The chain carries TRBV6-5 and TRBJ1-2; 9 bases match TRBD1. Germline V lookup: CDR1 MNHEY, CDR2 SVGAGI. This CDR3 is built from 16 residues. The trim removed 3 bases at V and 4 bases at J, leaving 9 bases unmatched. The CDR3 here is CASSYSSPDRGYGYTF. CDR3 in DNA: TGTGCCAGCAGTTATTCTAGCCCGGACAGGGGCTATGGCTACACCTTC.

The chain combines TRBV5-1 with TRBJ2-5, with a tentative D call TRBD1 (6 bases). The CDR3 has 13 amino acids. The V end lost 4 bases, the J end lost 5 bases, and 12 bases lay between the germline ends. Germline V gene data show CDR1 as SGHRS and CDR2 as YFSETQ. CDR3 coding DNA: TGCGCCAGCAGCCCGGACAGCTGGGAGACCCAGTACTTC. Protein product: CASSPDSWETQYF.

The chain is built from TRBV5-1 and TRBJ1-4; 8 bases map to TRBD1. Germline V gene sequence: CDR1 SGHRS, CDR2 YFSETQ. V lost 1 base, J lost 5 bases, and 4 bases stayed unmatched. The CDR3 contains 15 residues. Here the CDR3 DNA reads TGCGCCAGCAGCTTGCAGGGGGCCGGAAATGAAAAACTGTTTTTT. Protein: CASSLQGAGNEKLFF.

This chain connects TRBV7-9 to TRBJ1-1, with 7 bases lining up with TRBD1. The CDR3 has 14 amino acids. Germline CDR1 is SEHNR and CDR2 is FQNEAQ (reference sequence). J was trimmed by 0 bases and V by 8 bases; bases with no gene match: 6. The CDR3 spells CASRGGGMNTEAFF. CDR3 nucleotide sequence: TGTGCCAGCCGAGGGGGCGGGATGAACACTGAAGCTTTCTTT. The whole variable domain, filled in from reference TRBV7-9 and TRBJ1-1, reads DTGVSQNPRHKITKRGQNVTFRCDPISEHNRLYWYRQTLGQGPEFLTYFQNEAQLEKSRLLSDRFSAERPKGSFSTLEIQRTEQGDSAMYLCASRGGGMNTEAFFGQGTRLTVV.